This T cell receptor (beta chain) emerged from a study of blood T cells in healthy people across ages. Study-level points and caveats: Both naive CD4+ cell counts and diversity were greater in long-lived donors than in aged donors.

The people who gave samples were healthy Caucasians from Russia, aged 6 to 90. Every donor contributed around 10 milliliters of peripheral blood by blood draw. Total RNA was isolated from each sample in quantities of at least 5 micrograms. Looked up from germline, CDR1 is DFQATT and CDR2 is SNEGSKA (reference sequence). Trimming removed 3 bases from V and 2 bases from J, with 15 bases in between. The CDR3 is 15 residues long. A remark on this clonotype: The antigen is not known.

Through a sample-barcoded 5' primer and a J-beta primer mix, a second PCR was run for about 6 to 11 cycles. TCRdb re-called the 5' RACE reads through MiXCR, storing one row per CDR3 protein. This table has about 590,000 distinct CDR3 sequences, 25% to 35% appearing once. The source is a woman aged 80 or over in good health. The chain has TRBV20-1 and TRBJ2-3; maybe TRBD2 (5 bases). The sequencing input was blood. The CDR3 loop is CSASGLLHPTDTQYF. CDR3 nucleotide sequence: TGCAGTGCTAGCGGACTCTTACACCCCACAGATACGCAGTATTTT.